This T cell receptor (beta chain) was recorded in a study of shared T cell receptors in the human thymus. Method: immunoSEQ multiplex PCR; TCRdb's copy keeps in-frame clones and lacks some. The sample holds tens of thousands of clones; roughly 96% are singletons and the top ten take roughly 0.033%. Germline loops: CDR1 SGHRS, CDR2 YFSETQ. V shed 0 bases, J shed 6 bases, and the junction held 14 bases outside the gene matches. This CDR3 has 18 amino acids. V is TRBV5-1 and J is TRBJ1-4; 7 bases agree with TRBD1. This clonotype originated in a human donor. Sequencing input: thymocytes. The CDR3 DNA reads TGCGCCAGCAGCTTGGCGAGGGGGCATGAGGGGGCTTATGAAAAACTGTTTTTT. Residues: CASSLARGHEGAYEKLFF.